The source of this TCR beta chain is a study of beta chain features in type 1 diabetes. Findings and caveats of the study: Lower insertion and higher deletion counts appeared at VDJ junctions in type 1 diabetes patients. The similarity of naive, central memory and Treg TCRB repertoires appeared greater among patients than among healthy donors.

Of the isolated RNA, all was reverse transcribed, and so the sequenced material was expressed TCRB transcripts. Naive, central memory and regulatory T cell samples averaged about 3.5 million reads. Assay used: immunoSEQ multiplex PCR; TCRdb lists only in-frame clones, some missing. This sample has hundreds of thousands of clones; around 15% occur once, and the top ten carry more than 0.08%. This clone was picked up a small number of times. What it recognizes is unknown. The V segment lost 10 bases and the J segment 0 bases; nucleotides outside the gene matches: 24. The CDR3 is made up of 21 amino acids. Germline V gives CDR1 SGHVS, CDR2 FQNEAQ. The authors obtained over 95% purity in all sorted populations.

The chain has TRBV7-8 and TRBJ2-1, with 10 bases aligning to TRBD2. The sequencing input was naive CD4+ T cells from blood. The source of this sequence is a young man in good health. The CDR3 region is CAITLWGAGTSDKSSYNEQFF. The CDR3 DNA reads TGTGCCATTACTCTCTGGGGGGCCGGGACTAGCGACAAGAGCTCCTACAATGAGCAGTTCTTC. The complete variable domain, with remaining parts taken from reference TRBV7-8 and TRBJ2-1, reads GAGVSQSPRYKVAKRGQDVALRCDPISGHVSLFWYQQALGQGPEFLTYFQNEAQLDKSGLPSDRFFAERPEGSVSTLKIQRTQQEDSAVYLCAITLWGAGTSDKSSYNEQFFGPGTRLTVL.